This TCR beta chain was recovered during a study of cytomegalovirus exposure and HLA in healthy donors. General study findings and limits: Presence/absence analysis assumed near-uniform sequencing depth across donors. Productive status was seen about 90% or about 30% of the time for most TCR beta V segments in an earlier analysis. Later on, a genetic analysis was performed. It linked a missense variant in DCLRE1C with V- and J-gene trimming of TCR beta.

In the case of this clone: Antigen: not known.

PCR involved 60 Vbeta and 13 Jbeta primers. Profiling relied on immunoSEQ multiplex PCR, and the TCRdb table lists in-frame clones only, not all of them. The table records some 150,000 clones, 70% to 85% of them present only once. The sample comprised PBMCs. The sequence was obtained from a woman aged 40-49 years in good health and CMV-seronegative.

The CDR3 reads CASSADPGQGRYEQYF. The CDR3 nucleotides are TGCGCCAGCAGCGCGGACCCGGGACAGGGGCGGTACGAGCAGTACTTC. This sequence joins TRBV5-1 and TRBJ2-7; 10 nucleotides match TRBD1. Germline assignment: CDR1 SGHRS and CDR2 YFSETQ. V dropped 4 bases and J dropped 4; count of bases not matched to a gene: 11. This CDR3 contains 16 residues.